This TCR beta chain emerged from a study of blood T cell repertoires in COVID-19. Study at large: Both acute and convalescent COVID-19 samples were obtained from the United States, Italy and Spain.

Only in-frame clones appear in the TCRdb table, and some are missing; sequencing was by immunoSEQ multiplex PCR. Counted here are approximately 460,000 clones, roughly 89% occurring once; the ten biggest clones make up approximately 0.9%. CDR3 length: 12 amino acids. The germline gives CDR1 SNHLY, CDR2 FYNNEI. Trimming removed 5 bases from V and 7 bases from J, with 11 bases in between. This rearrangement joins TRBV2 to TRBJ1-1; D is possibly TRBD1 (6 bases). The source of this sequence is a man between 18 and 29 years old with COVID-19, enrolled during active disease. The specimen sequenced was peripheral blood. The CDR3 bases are TGTGCCAGCAGTCCCGGGACATTTGAAGCTTTCTTT. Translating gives CASSPGTFEAFF.